These 24 T cell receptor beta chains were all obtained from the same sample, sequenced in a study of T cell responses to AZD1222 COVID-19 vaccine. Profiled with immunoSEQ multiplex PCR; TCRdb holds only in-frame clones, not every one. This sample's table has about 140,000 clones. Sequencing was performed on peripheral blood. These receptors all stem from an adult in good health.

The chain combines TRBV7-9 with TRBJ2-7, with D perhaps TRBD1 (5 bases). V dropped 3 bases and J dropped 0 bases, with 9 bases sitting between them. CDR3 length: 14 amino acids. Germline V gene lookup returns CDR1 SEHNR and CDR2 FQNEAQ (reference sequence). The CDR3 DNA is TGTGCCAGCAGCTTCGTGGACAACTCCTACGAGCAGTACTTC. This encodes CASSFVDNSYEQYF.

The chain couples TRBV18 to TRBJ1-2, with D hard to call. V lost 3 bases to trimming and J lost 0 bases, with 11 bases between them. The CDR3 covers 15 residues. Germline V gene sequence: CDR1 KGHSH, CDR2 LQKENI. DNA for the CDR3: TGTGCCAGCTCACCGTCGGAGAGAGCTAACTATGGCTACACCTTC. Translated, it gives CASSPSERANYGYTF.

Worth noting for this clone: A junction boundary mismatches the germline segment, possibly from a read error. The gene calls are TRBV7-2 and TRBJ2-5; the D is unclear. Germline CDR1 SGHTA, CDR2 FQGNSA. This CDR3 contains 14 residues. CDR3 sequence (DNA): TGTGCCAGCAGCTTAGCGTTGGCCGTAGAGGCCCAGTACTTC. It specifies CASSLALAVEAQYF.

This chain joins TRBV29-1 and TRBJ1-1, with D tentatively TRBD1 (6 bases). CDR3 length: 12 amino acids. Trimming shortened V by 6 bases and J by 11 bases, and 19 bases separated the two germline ends. Germline assignment: CDR1 SQVTM and CDR2 ANQGSEA. The CDR3 nucleotides read TGCAGCGTCGCCGTGGACAGAATTAGGGCTTTCTTT. As protein: CSVAVDRIRAFF.

The chain joins TRBV5-1 to TRBJ1-2; tentative D call: TRBD1 (5 bases). Germline V CDR1 and CDR2: SGHRS, YFSETQ. The CDR3 is 17 amino acids. The V gene lost 0 bases and the J gene lost 5 bases, with 20 bases spanning the gap. The CDR3 here is CASSLATGGFIRYGYTF. DNA of the CDR3: TGCGCCAGCAGCTTGGCCACAGGTGGCTTTATTCGGTATGGCTACACCTTC.

J is TRBJ1-5 and V is TRBV28, with D hard to call. The CDR3 runs to 23 residues. Germline values: CDR1 MDHEN, CDR2 SYDVKM. Trimming removed 5 bases at V and 1 base at J, with 36 bases between. The CDR3 sequence is CASSHQRIEGLRGSVKSNQPQHF. Written as DNA, the CDR3 is TGTGCCAGCAGTCACCAGCGGATAGAGGGCTTGCGAGGCAGTGTCAAAAGCAATCAGCCCCAGCATTTT.

J is TRBJ1-5 and V is TRBV10-2, with D tentatively TRBD1 (5 bases). The CDR3 totals 16 residues. The ends were cut back, 2 bases at V and 0 bases at J, with 11 bases in the middle. Germline CDR1 and CDR2: WSHSY and SAAADI. CDR3 loop: CASSESQGYSNQPQHF. CDR3 nucleotides: TGCGCCAGCAGTGAGAGCCAGGGTTATAGCAATCAGCCCCAGCATTTT.

V is TRBV11-3 and J is TRBJ2-2; 10 bases match TRBD1. CDR3 size: 18 residues. The V segment lost 5 bases and the J segment 3 bases; nucleotides outside the gene matches: 12. Germline V gene data show CDR1 as SGHNT and CDR2 as YENEEA. For the CDR3, the DNA is TGTGCCAGCAGCCGAACATACCGGGACAGGGGAGACACCGGGGAGCTGTTTTTT. It codes for CASSRTYRDRGDTGELFF.

The V gene is TRBV19, the J gene TRBJ1-2, with 8 bases aligning to TRBD1. CDR3 length: 13 amino acids. The germline gives CDR1 LNHDA, CDR2 SQIVND (reference sequence). J was trimmed by 5 bases and V by 4 bases; bases with no gene match: 3. The CDR3: CASSKDREYGYTF. The CDR3 DNA reads as TGTGCCAGTAGTAAGGACAGGGAATATGGCTACACCTTC.

The chain employs TRBV28 and TRBJ1-2; D remains unclear. The CDR3 contains 14 residues. V was clipped by 8 bases and J by 0 bases, with 13 bases between them. Germline values: CDR1 MDHEN, CDR2 SYDVKM. The CDR3 is CASGITQPNYGYTF. The DNA for the CDR3 is TGTGCCAGCGGAATCACCCAGCCTAACTATGGCTACACCTTC.

This sequence joins TRBV28 and TRBJ2-7; D call uncertain. The CDR3 is 15 residues long. Germline values: CDR1 MDHEN, CDR2 SYDVKM. V was trimmed by 3 bases and J by 6 bases, leaving 18 bases between them. CDR3 sequence (DNA): TGTGCCAGCAGTTTTGTCCGTACCCTGGGTCTCGAGCAGTACTTC. It codes for CASSFVRTLGLEQYF.

The chain joins TRBV29-1 to TRBJ2-3, with a tentative D call TRBD1 (5 bases). V was trimmed by 4 bases and J by 3 bases, leaving 8 bases between them. Germline V gene sequence: CDR1 SQVTM, CDR2 ANQGSEA. This CDR3 is built from 12 residues. CDR3 in amino acids: CSVATGTDTQYF. In nucleotides, the CDR3 is TGCAGCGTTGCAACAGGAACAGATACGCAGTATTTT.

This chain links TRBV7-6 with TRBJ1-1; unclear D gene. The CDR3 is made up of 13 amino acids. Germline CDR1 SGHVS, CDR2 FNYEAQ. Trimming removed 5 bases at V and 3 bases at J, with 10 bases between. The CDR3 loop is CASSRGMHTEAFF. The DNA of the CDR3 is TGTGCCAGCAGCCGTGGGATGCACACTGAAGCTTTCTTT.

This chain links TRBV5-1 with TRBJ2-3; D ambiguous. V was pared by 0 bases and J by 5 bases, with 10 bases between. Germline values: CDR1 SGHRS, CDR2 YFSETQ. The CDR3 length is 14 residues. This CDR3 is CASSLVTPGDTQYF. CDR3 in DNA: TGCGCCAGCAGCTTGGTGACCCCTGGAGATACGCAGTATTTT.

J is TRBJ2-3 and V is TRBV3-1 (or the pseudogene TRBV3-2); TRBD2 matches at 16 bases. CDR1 is LGHDT and CDR2 is YNNKEL in the germline V gene (reference sequence). V shed 0 bases, J shed 2 bases, and the junction held 8 bases outside the gene matches. CDR3 length: 20 residues. The CDR3 loop reads CASSQDLGLAGGSLTDTQYF. The CDR3 DNA follows: TGTGCCAGCAGCCAAGATCTGGGACTAGCGGGGGGGTCACTCACAGATACGCAGTATTTT.

The chain has TRBV28 and TRBJ2-5, with 10 bases aligning to TRBD1. Germline assignment: CDR1 MDHEN and CDR2 SYDVKM. The CDR3 is made up of 16 amino acids. V was pared by 6 bases and J by 5 bases, with 12 bases of the junction left unmatched. The CDR3 region is CASSLTGDRGWETQYF. CDR3 in DNA: TGTGCCAGCAGCCTGACCGGGGACAGGGGTTGGGAGACCCAGTACTTC.

The J gene is TRBJ2-1, the V gene TRBV19, with 7 bases identical to TRBD1. Per the germline V gene, CDR1 is LNHDA and CDR2 is SQIVND (reference sequence). V shed 4 bases, J shed 0 bases, and the junction held 6 bases outside the gene matches. The CDR3 loop spans 16 amino acids. The CDR3 DNA is TGTGCCAGTAGTAGGGACAGCTCAAGCTCCTACAATGAGCAGTTCTTC. This sequence encodes CASSRDSSSSYNEQFF.

The chain employs TRBV2 and TRBJ1-5; D call uncertain. Germline V lookup: CDR1 SNHLY, CDR2 FYNNEI. The CDR3 is made up of 13 amino acids. The ends were cut back, 1 base at V and 4 bases at J, with 5 bases in the middle. The chain's CDR3 is CASSEDQNQPQHF. CDR3 nucleotides: TGTGCCAGCAGTGAAGATCAGAATCAGCCCCAGCATTTT.

This chain uses TRBV4-1 with TRBJ1-2; no clear D gene. Germline values: CDR1 MGHRA, CDR2 YSYEKL. V lost 0 bases to trimming and J lost 6 bases, with 14 bases between them. This CDR3 contains 15 residues. CDR3 coding DNA: TGCGCCAGCAGCCAAGAGTGGAGGGCGATGGATGGCTACACCTTC. It yields the protein CASSQEWRAMDGYTF.

V usage is TRBV24-1 and J usage is TRBJ1-1, with D possibly being TRBD1 (6 bases). Germline lookup yields CDR1 KGHDR and CDR2 SFDVKD. CDR3 length equals 13 residues. V gave up 5 bases and J gave up 6 bases, with 12 bases separating them. CDR3 sequence (DNA): TGTGCCACCAGTGTTACAGGGAGGGCTGAAGCTTTCTTT. This gives the protein CATSVTGRAEAFF.

This chain links TRBV11-2 with TRBJ2-7, with TRBD1 matching 10 bases. Germline trimming cut 5 bases from V and 6 bases from J; bases unmatched to any gene: 7. There are 14 residues in the CDR3. Per the germline V gene, CDR1 is SGHAT and CDR2 is FQNNGV. CDR3 coding DNA: TGTGCCAGCAGCGCGACAGGGGGCGCGTCCGAGCAGTACTTC. Amino acids: CASSATGGASEQYF.

The V and J genes are TRBV2 and TRBJ2-3, with 9 nucleotides matching TRBD2. This CDR3 comprises 15 residues. CDR1 and CDR2 from the germline V gene are SNHLY and FYNNEI. V dropped 3 bases and J dropped 5; count of bases not matched to a gene: 6. CDR3 sequence reads: CASSDQRLAVDTQYF. The CDR3 DNA is TGTGCCAGCAGTGATCAGCGACTAGCGGTAGATACGCAGTATTTT.

This chain joins TRBV5-6 and TRBJ2-7, with unresolved D. Looked up from germline, CDR1 is SGHDT and CDR2 is YYEEEE. V shed 4 bases and J shed 7 bases, with 15 bases lying between them. The CDR3 has 13 residues. CDR3 region: CASSGGPGREQYF. The CDR3 coding sequence is TGTGCCAGCAGCGGCGGTCCTGGGCGGGAGCAGTACTTC.

The chain carries TRBV2 and TRBJ2-5; D is ambiguous. The V end lost 2 bases, the J end lost 5 bases, and 12 bases lay between the germline ends. The CDR3 is 14 residues long. CDR1 is SNHLY, CDR2 FYNNEI, per germline. The CDR3 reads CASSEQPSSETQYF. The CDR3 DNA reads as TGTGCCAGCAGTGAACAACCGTCGAGTGAGACCCAGTACTTC.